Listed below are T cell receptor beta chains from one sample, sequenced in a study of blood T cell repertoires in COVID-19. The assay was immunoSEQ multiplex PCR, and TCRdb's table has in-frame clones only and misses some. The sample yields roughly 250,000 clones, roughly 79% seen once. Sequencing was performed on peripheral blood. The receptors were gathered from a woman of 80 years or more with acute or convalescent COVID-19. Both conserved end residues are part of each CDR3. D genes are given only for firm matches. Size is omitted from some rows. Given values are once, few, many or a class for expanded clones.

d_call j_call clone_size v_call cdr3_aa cdr3_nt
TRBD1 TRBJ1-6 . TRBV7-2 CASSRGQGANSPLHF TGTGCCAGCAGCAGGGGACAGGGGGCGAATTCACCCCTCCACTTT
. TRBJ2-2 few TRBV9 CASSKLTGELFF TGTGCCAGCAGCAAACTAACCGGGGAGCTGTTTTTT
TRBD1 TRBJ2-7 . TRBV11-3 CASSLDPRTGPGNEQYF TGTGCCAGCAGCTTAGATCCAAGGACAGGGCCCGGTAACGAGCAGTACTTC
. TRBJ2-3 . TRBV7-8 CASSLARVTDTQYF TGTGCCAGCAGCTTAGCCAGGGTCACAGATACGCAGTATTTT
TRBD1 TRBJ1-2 . TRBV6-5 CASRRTGNYGYTF TGTGCCAGCAGGCGGACAGGAAACTATGGCTACACCTTC
TRBD1 TRBJ1-2 . TRBV28 CASSLGGTGLPYGYTF TGTGCCAGCAGTTTAGGAGGGACAGGCCTCCCTTATGGCTACACCTTC
TRBD2 TRBJ2-5 . TRBV7-2 CASSLLGIAGKETQYF TGTGCCAGCAGCTTGTTGGGAATAGCGGGAAAGGAGACCCAGTACTTC
. TRBJ1-3 . TRBV18 CASSPGGGQRSGNTIYF TGTGCCAGCTCCCCAGGAGGCGGGCAGCGCTCTGGAAACACCATATATTTT
TRBD2 TRBJ2-7 . TRBV5-8 CASSLEGLAGSYEQYF TGTGCCAGCAGCTTGGAAGGACTAGCGGGGTCCTACGAGCAGTACTTC
. TRBJ2-3 . TRBV28 CASSSPGKGTDTQYF TGTGCCAGCAGTTCTCCGGGGAAAGGAACAGATACGCAGTATTTT
TRBD2 TRBJ2-1 . TRBV27 CASSKSGGVYNEQFF TGTGCCAGCAGTAAAAGCGGGGGGGTCTACAATGAGCAGTTCTTC
. TRBJ2-2 . TRBV19 CASTPRRENTGELFF TGTGCCAGTACCCCGCGACGGGAGAACACCGGGGAGCTGTTTTTT
. TRBJ2-1 . TRBV11-2 CASTPGVVAYNEQFF TGTGCCAGCACCCCAGGCGTAGTGGCCTACAATGAGCAGTTCTTC
TRBD1 TRBJ1-1 . TRBV3-1/TRBV3-2 CASSRGDRAMNTEAFF TGTGCCAGCAGCCGCGGGGACAGGGCCATGAACACTGAAGCTTTCTTT
. TRBJ1-4 . TRBV5-5 CASSFGQGRNNEKLFF TGTGCCAGCAGCTTCGGGCAGGGGCGCAATAATGAAAAACTGTTTTTT
TRBD1 TRBJ2-3 . TRBV24-1 CATQPGQNTDTQYF TGTGCCACCCAACCGGGACAGAACACAGATACGCAGTATTTT
. TRBJ1-1 . TRBV4-1 CASSPAGWYTEAFF TGCGCCAGCAGTCCAGCCGGGTGGTACACTGAAGCTTTCTTT
. TRBJ1-2 . TRBV28 CASSSRHYGYTF TGTGCCAGTAGTTCGCGGCACTATGGCTACACCTTC
. TRBJ1-2 . TRBV5-1 CASSLDAGNYGYTF TGCGCCAGCAGCTTGGATGCGGGCAACTATGGCTACACCTTC
. TRBJ2-1 . TRBV2 CASSAGFDEQFF TGTGCCAGCAGTGCAGGGTTCGATGAGCAGTTCTTC
. TRBJ1-3 . TRBV28 CASSLAGSSGNTIYF TGTGCCAGCAGTTTAGCGGGGAGCTCTGGAAACACCATATATTTT
. TRBJ1-1 . TRBV7-2 CASSLVQGNTEAFF TGTGCCAGCAGCTTAGTCCAGGGGAACACTGAAGCTTTCTTT
. TRBJ2-3 . TRBV5-1 CASSPQTDRTDTQYF TGCGCCAGCAGTCCCCAGACAGATCGCACAGATACGCAGTATTTT
TRBD1 TRBJ2-7 . TRBV30 CAWSSFPGGKSSAQYF TGTGCCTGGAGTTCCTTCCCAGGGGGCAAATCAAGTGCGCAGTACTTC
TRBD2 TRBJ2-2 . TRBV5-1 CASSRRGAGETGELFF TGCGCCAGCAGCCGCCGGGGAGCGGGAGAGACCGGGGAGCTGTTTTTT
. TRBJ1-6 . TRBV21-1 CASSTLRSKEGGNSPLHF TGTGCCAGCAGCACTCTGAGGAGTAAGGAGGGAGGCAATTCACCCCTCCACTTT
TRBD1 TRBJ1-1 . TRBV29-1 CSVRTGANTEAFF TGCAGCGTAAGGACAGGGGCGAACACTGAAGCTTTCTTT
TRBD1 TRBJ1-5 . TRBV28 CASIRDSRNQPQHF TGTGCCAGCATTAGGGACAGCAGGAATCAGCCCCAGCATTTT
. TRBJ1-1 . TRBV7-2 CASSSFTRGTEAFF TGTGCCAGCAGCTCGTTCACTAGAGGCACTGAAGCTTTCTTT
TRBD1 TRBJ1-2 . TRBV30 CAWSAEDRVGYTF TGTGCCTGGAGTGCAGAGGACAGGGTTGGCTACACCTTC
. TRBJ2-3 . TRBV5-8 CASSPGGNSFSTDTQYF TGTGCCAGCAGCCCTGGAGGCAATTCCTTTTCCACAGATACGCAGTATTTT
TRBD1 TRBJ2-4 . TRBV4-1 CASSHLEGQGVKNIQYF TGCGCCAGCAGCCACCTCGAGGGACAGGGGGTCAAAAACATTCAGTACTTC
TRBD2 TRBJ2-5 . TRBV5-4 CASSLGLAGRETQYF TGTGCCAGCAGCTTGGGGCTAGCGGGAAGAGAGACCCAGTACTTC
TRBD2 TRBJ2-3 . TRBV4-3 CASSQFVGGGRADTQYF TGCGCCAGCAGCCAGTTTGTGGGCGGGGGTAGGGCAGATACGCAGTATTTT
TRBD1 TRBJ1-5 . TRBV7-9 CASSPQGARSNQPQHF TGTGCCAGCAGCCCGCAGGGGGCGAGGAGCAATCAGCCCCAGCATTTT
TRBD1 TRBJ1-3 once TRBV10-3 CAISELGQGAVSGNTIYF TGTGCCATCAGTGAGCTGGGACAGGGGGCGGTATCTGGAAACACCATATATTTT
TRBD2 TRBJ2-1 . TRBV7-3 CASSPTRASGYNEQFF TGTGCCAGCAGCCCAACGAGAGCTAGCGGGTACAATGAGCAGTTCTTC